Below, one TCR beta chain is given with its context. The data are from a study of blood T cell repertoires in COVID-19. Germline CDR1 is SEHNR and CDR2 is FQNEAQ (reference sequence). The V segment lost 8 bases and the J segment 1 base; nucleotides outside the gene matches: 7. The CDR3 loop spans 15 amino acids. Authors' data handling: Nucleated cell number was recorded as an estimate derived from reference gene primer amplification. Measured with immunoSEQ multiplex PCR; TCRdb has only the in-frame clones, and not every one. V and J calls and clone size are copied from that table; D and trimming were computed from the DNA. The table records hundreds of thousands of clones, 86% of them present only once.

Sequencing was done on a sample of peripheral blood. J is TRBJ1-4 and V is TRBV7-9, with 7 bases identical to TRBD1. The sequence came from a woman in her thirties with active or convalescent COVID-19. The DNA of the CDR3 is TGTGCCAGCCGAGGGGGCGTTGGAACTAATGAAAAACTGTTTTTT. Protein: CASRGGVGTNEKLFF.